These T cell receptor beta chains were read from a single sample in a study of shared T cell receptors in the human thymus. TCRdb's copy holds only in-frame clones and misses some; the assay was immunoSEQ multiplex PCR. Of 650,000 to 950,000 clones listed, roughly 88% are singletons. The same sample was also studied in work on human thymus T cells.

Sequencing was performed on thymocytes. The receptors were sampled from a girl under two years old with a congenital heart defect. The CDR3 runs from the conserved cysteine through the conserved F or W. The order of the fields is V gene, clone size, J gene, D gene, CDR3 DNA, CDR3 protein. The D gene is left open where the match is weak. Clone size appears in some rows only: once, few, many, or a class for an expanded clone.

TRBV7-8	-	TRBJ2-1	TRBD1	TGTGCCAGCAGCTTAACGATAAGGGACAGGGGGGGGTATGAGCAGTTCTTC	CASSLTIRDRGGYEQFF
TRBV9	-	TRBJ2-1	-	TGTGCCAGCAGCCCTGTCGGGAATGAGCAGTTCTTC	CASSPVGNEQFF
TRBV6-4	-	TRBJ2-7	TRBD1	TGTGCCAGCAGCCAGACCATTGGGACAGGTGTCTACGAGCAGTACTTC	CASSQTIGTGVYEQYF
TRBV6-5	-	TRBJ1-2	TRBD1	TGTGCCAGCAGTCCTCGAGGGGGCGTCTATGGCTACACCTTC	CASSPRGGVYGYTF
TRBV7-8	-	TRBJ2-5	TRBD1	TGTGCCAGCAGCTTAGCGGACAGGGAAGAGACCCAGTACTTC	CASSLADREETQYF
TRBV25-1	-	TRBJ1-6	-	TGTGCCAGCAGTTTCCCCGGGAAACCAGATTCACCCCTCCACTTT	CASSFPGKPDSPLHF
TRBV25-1	few	TRBJ1-2	-	TGTGCCAGCAGTGACCGCAGCACGCGGGATAAGAGCTACACCTTC	CASSDRSTRDKSYTF
TRBV11-2	-	TRBJ2-2	-	TGTGCCACCCTCCTGGAAGAGGCTTTGGACACCGGGGAGCTGTTTTTT	CATLLEEALDTGELFF
TRBV7-2	-	TRBJ2-5	-	TGTGCCAGCAGCTCAGCTAGCAGCGAGACCCAGTACTTC	CASSSASSETQYF
TRBV14	-	TRBJ1-1	-	TGTGCCAGCAGCCAAGATGGGTATGGTGGGGGGGAGCATGAAGCTTTCTTT	CASSQDGYGGGEHEAFF
TRBV13	once	TRBJ2-3	TRBD2	TGTGCCAGCAGCCCCCGGACTAGCTGGGCAGATACGCAGTATTTT	CASSPRTSWADTQYF
TRBV5-1	-	TRBJ1-1	-	TGCGCCAGCAGCTTGGCCCCGGCAGGGGCCTGCACTGAAGCTTTCTTT	CASSLAPAGACTEAFF
TRBV25-1	-	TRBJ1-2	-	TGTGCCAGCAGTGACTTTCCAAGGGGGAACTATGGCTACACCTTC	CASSDFPRGNYGYTF
TRBV10-3	once	TRBJ1-1	TRBD1	TGTGCCATCGGGACAGAGATGATGAACACTGAAGCTTTCTTT	CAIGTEMMNTEAFF
TRBV7-3	-	TRBJ2-1	-	TGTGCCAGCAGCTCCGCCTTACATGATCTGGCCGGCCGGGCGGGTGAGCAGTTCTTC	CASSSALHDLAGRAGEQFF
TRBV6-1	-	TRBJ1-1	-	TGTGCCAGCAGAAGGACTCCCATCGTGGCTGAAGCTTTCTTT	CASRRTPIVAEAFF
TRBV9	-	TRBJ2-1	-	TGTGCCAGCATGGTCAGGGACAATGAGCAGTTCTTC	CASMVRDNEQFF
TRBV9	-	TRBJ2-5	TRBD2	TGTGCCAGCAGCGGCCCTATAGGGGCTAGCGGGGGTTTCAGCCAAGAGACCCAGTACTTC	CASSGPIGASGGFSQETQYF
TRBV21-1	once	TRBJ1-1	-	TGTTTGAGGAACAGGGTTAACACTGAAGCTTTCTTT	CLRNRVNTEAFF
TRBV7-3	-	TRBJ2-2	TRBD1	TGTGCCAGCAGCAACACAGGGGTGGTATTGCCCGGGGAGCTGTTTTTT	CASSNTGVVLPGELFF
TRBV4-3	-	TRBJ1-1	TRBD1	TGCGCCAGCAGCCAAGGGCCTCGCGGGACAGGGGGTCCGGTGAACACTGAAGCTTTCTTT	CASSQGPRGTGGPVNTEAFF
TRBV6-1	-	TRBJ2-1	-	TGTGCCAGCAGTGAAGCGCTGGGCGTGAGCTCCTACAATGAGCAGTTCTTC	CASSEALGVSSYNEQFF
TRBV7-2	-	TRBJ2-3	TRBD2	TGTGCCAGCAGCCCCCATCTAGCGGGGGGGAGGTTCGGCACAGATACGCAGTATTTT	CASSPHLAGGRFGTDTQYF
TRBV9	-	TRBJ2-3	-	TGTGCCAGCAGCGTAAGTATTAATAGTACGGGACACCGTCATGGAAATACGCAGTATTTT	CASSVSINSTGHRHGNTQYF
TRBV2	-	TRBJ2-3	TRBD2	TGTGCCAGCAGTGATCCGTCTAGCGGGGGGCCCGACTCTGGCACAGATACGCAGTATTTT	CASSDPSSGGPDSGTDTQYF
TRBV5-5	-	TRBJ1-2	-	TGTGCCAGCAGCCTCAGGTCTACTCATCTTAACTATGGCTACACCTTC	CASSLRSTHLNYGYTF
TRBV6-1	-	TRBJ2-5	-	TGTGCCAGCAGTGAACGAGGGTGGGAGACCCAGTACTTC	CASSERGWETQYF
TRBV6-5	-	TRBJ2-5	-	TGTGCCAGCAGTTACCCCCCGTCAGAGGGAGAGACCCAGTACTTC	CASSYPPSEGETQYF
TRBV6-1	once	TRBJ2-5	TRBD2	TGTGCCAGCAGTGGGGGAGTTCAGCGGGGGGGTAAAGAGACCCAGTACTTC	CASSGGVQRGGKETQYF
TRBV27	-	TRBJ1-1	-	TGTGCCAGCAGTTTGGGACCTCCGCGGGAGGTAGAAGCTTTCTTT	CASSLGPPREVEAFF
TRBV7-2	-	TRBJ2-3	TRBD2	TGTGCCAGCAGCTCGCGACTAGCGGCTGACACAGATACGCAGTATTTT	CASSSRLAADTDTQYF
TRBV28	-	TRBJ1-5	TRBD1	TGTGCCAGTAACAGGGGGCGTGATCAGCCCCAGCATTTT	CASNRGRDQPQHF
TRBV7-9	-	TRBJ2-1	TRBD2	TGTGCCAGCAGCACCACTAGCGTTATCTCCTACAATGAGCAGTTCTTC	CASSTTSVISYNEQFF
TRBV5-4	-	TRBJ2-4	TRBD2	TGTGCCAGCAGTTCCCGAGCGGGAAAAAACATTCAGTACTTC	CASSSRAGKNIQYF
TRBV6-1	-	TRBJ1-5	-	TGTGCCATCTTAAGAGGGGAGGGCTACAATCAGCCCCAGCATTTT	CAILRGEGYNQPQHF
TRBV4-2	-	TRBJ2-7	TRBD2	TGTGCCAGCAGCCCCGCGGGGGGGCCAACGGGCCAATACTACGAGCAGTACTTC	CASSPAGGPTGQYYEQYF
TRBV14	-	TRBJ1-1	-	TGTGCCAGCAGCCAACCTTGGGGAGACACTGAAGCTTTCTTT	CASSQPWGDTEAFF
TRBV7-6	-	TRBJ2-2	-	TGTGCCAGCAGGGCAGGGAGGACCGGGGAGCTGTTTTTT	CASRAGRTGELFF
TRBV10-3	-	TRBJ2-7	-	TGTGCCATCAGTGAGTCGGCAGGGGCGGCTGGTAACGAGCAGTACTTC	CAISESAGAAGNEQYF
TRBV4-1	-	TRBJ1-2	TRBD1	TGCGCCAGCAGCCGATCGACAGGGGGCCCAATATACTATGGCTACACCTTC	CASSRSTGGPIYYGYTF
TRBV2	-	TRBJ1-2	TRBD1	TGTGCCAGCTTAGGCCGGGACAGGGGGTATGGCTACACCTTC	CASLGRDRGYGYTF
TRBV29-1	once	TRBJ1-2	-	TGCAGCGTAGCTCGGGGCTATGGCTACACCTTC	CSVARGYGYTF
TRBV9	-	TRBJ1-2	-	TGTGCCAGCAGCGTAGTCGGGCAGGGGAGCTATGGCTACACCTTC	CASSVVGQGSYGYTF
TRBV7-9	-	TRBJ2-1	TRBD2	TGTGCCAGCAGCTTATTTGTCGGGGGGGATAATGACAATGAGCAGTTCTTC	CASSLFVGGDNDNEQFF
TRBV28	-	TRBJ1-5	TRBD1	TGTGCCAGCAGGTTGTCACCAGGGGGCCAGCCCCAGCATTTT	CASRLSPGGQPQHF
TRBV27	-	TRBJ1-1	-	TGTGCCAGCCGTCTCCAACCTGGGAGCACTGAAGCTTTCTTT	CASRLQPGSTEAFF
TRBV2	-	TRBJ2-1	-	TGTGCCGCCGAGACTCTTGCCAATGAGCAGTTCTTC	CAAETLANEQFF
TRBV7-9	-	TRBJ1-1	-	TGTGCCAGCAGCTTACGGGCAGGGCCGAACACTGAAGCTTTCTTT	CASSLRAGPNTEAFF
TRBV12-5	once	TRBJ1-2	TRBD1	TGTGCTAGTGGTTTGGGGACAGGGGAAGACTATGGCTACACCTTC	CASGLGTGEDYGYTF
TRBV4-1	-	TRBJ1-2	-	TGCGCCAGCAGCCAAGATTCCAGGCGCCCCTATGGCTACACCTTC	CASSQDSRRPYGYTF
TRBV6-5	-	TRBJ2-7	-	TGTGCCAGCAGGGACACTAAAGCCTACGAGCAGTACTTC	CASRDTKAYEQYF
TRBV7-2	few	TRBJ2-1	TRBD1	TGTGCCAGCAGCCGTCATTGGACAGGAAGCTATGAGCAGTTCTTC	CASSRHWTGSYEQFF
TRBV10-3	-	TRBJ1-2	-	TGTGCCATCAGTGAGTTCGACAGGACTAACTATGGCTACACCTTC	CAISEFDRTNYGYTF
TRBV11-2	-	TRBJ2-6	TRBD1	TGTGCCAGCAGCGGCTGGACAGGGGGTTCTGATTCTGGGGCCAACGTCCTGACTTTC	CASSGWTGGSDSGANVLTF
TRBV19	-	TRBJ1-5	-	TGTGCCAGTAGTCCTGACTATCAGCCCCAGCATTTT	CASSPDYQPQHF
TRBV9	-	TRBJ1-2	-	TGTGCCAGCAGCCCCCGGACGGGAGGCTACACCTTC	CASSPRTGGYTF
TRBV10-1	-	TRBJ2-7	-	TGCGCCACCCCAGGGGTTTATCCCTACGAGCAGTACTTC	CATPGVYPYEQYF
TRBV2	-	TRBJ2-7	-	TGTGCCCTGGGCGACACCGGACACTACGAGCAGTACTTC	CALGDTGHYEQYF
TRBV6-5	few	TRBJ1-6	-	TGTGCCAGCAGTTTGTCGTCTGACTCCCCCCTCCACTTT	CASSLSSDSPLHF